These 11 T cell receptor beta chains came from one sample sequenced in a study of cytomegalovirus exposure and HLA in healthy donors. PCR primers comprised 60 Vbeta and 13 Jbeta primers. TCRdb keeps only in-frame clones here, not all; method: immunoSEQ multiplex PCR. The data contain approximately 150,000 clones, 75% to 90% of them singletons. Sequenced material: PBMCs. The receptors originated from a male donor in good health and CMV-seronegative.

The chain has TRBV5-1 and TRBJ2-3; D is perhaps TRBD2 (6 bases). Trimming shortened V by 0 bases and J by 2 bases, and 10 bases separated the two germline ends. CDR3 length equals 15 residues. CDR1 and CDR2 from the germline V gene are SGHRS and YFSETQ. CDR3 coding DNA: TGCGCCAGCAGCTTGGAGGCGGGGCCCACAGATACGCAGTATTTT. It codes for CASSLEAGPTDTQYF.

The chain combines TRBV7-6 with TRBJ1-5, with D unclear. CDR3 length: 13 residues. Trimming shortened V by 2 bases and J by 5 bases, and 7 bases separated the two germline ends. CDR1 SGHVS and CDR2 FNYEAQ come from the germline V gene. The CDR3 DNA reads TGTGCCAGCAGCTTAAGGCAGGATCAGCCCCAGCATTTT. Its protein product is CASSLRQDQPQHF.

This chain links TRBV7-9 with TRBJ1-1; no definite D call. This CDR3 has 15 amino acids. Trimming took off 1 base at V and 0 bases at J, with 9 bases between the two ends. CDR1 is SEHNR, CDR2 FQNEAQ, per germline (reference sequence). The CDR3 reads CASSLDRPMNTEAFF. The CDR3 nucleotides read TGTGCCAGCAGCTTAGACAGACCAATGAACACTGAAGCTTTCTTT.

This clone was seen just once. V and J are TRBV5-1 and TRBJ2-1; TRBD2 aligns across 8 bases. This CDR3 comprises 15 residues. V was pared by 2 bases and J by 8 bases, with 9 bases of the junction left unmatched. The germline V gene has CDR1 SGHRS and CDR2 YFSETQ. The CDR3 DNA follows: TGCGCCAGCAGCTTACCCTCCGGGGGGGAGTATGAGCAGTTCTTC. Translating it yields CASSLPSGGEYEQFF.

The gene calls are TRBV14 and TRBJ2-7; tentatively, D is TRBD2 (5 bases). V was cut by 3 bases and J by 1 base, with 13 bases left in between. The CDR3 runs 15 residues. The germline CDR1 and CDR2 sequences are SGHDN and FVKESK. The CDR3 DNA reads TGTGCCAGCAGCCAGCGGGCGTGGGGATCCTACGAGCAGTACTTC. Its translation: CASSQRAWGSYEQYF.

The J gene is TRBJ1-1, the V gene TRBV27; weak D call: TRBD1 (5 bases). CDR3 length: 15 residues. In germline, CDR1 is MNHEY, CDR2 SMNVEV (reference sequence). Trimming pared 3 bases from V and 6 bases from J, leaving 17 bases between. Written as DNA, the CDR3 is TGTGCCAGCAGTTTTTCGCGACAGTCCTCACCTGAAGCTTTCTTT. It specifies CASSFSRQSSPEAFF.

The CDR3 nucleotides are TGTGCCAGCAGTTTTTCCCCAGGGCCATACAATGAGCAGTTCTTC. This sequence encodes CASSFSPGPYNEQFF. V gene TRBV27 combines with J gene TRBJ2-1, with TRBD1 as a possible D gene (5 bases). V dropped 3 bases and J dropped 4 bases, with 13 bases sitting between them. The CDR3 sequence is 15 residues long. Germline V CDR1 and CDR2: MNHEY, SMNVEV (reference sequence).

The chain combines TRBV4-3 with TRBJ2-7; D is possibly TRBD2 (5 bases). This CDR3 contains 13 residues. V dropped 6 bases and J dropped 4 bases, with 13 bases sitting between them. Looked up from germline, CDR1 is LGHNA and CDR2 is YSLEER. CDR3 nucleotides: TGCGCCAGCAGTCCCGGGGTTCTTTACGAGCAGTACTTC. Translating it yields CASSPGVLYEQYF.

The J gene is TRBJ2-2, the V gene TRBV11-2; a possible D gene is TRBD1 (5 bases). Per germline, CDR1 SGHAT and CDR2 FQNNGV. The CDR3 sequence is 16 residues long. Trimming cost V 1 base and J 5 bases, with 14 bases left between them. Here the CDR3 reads CASSLGRQGGTGELFF. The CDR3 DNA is TGTGCCAGCAGCTTAGGGCGGCAGGGTGGAACCGGGGAGCTGTTTTTT.

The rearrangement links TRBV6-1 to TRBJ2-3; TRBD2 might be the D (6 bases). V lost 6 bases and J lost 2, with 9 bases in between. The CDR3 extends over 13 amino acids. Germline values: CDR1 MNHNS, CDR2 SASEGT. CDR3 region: CASRTGDTDTQYF. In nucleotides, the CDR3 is TGTGCCAGCAGAACGGGGGACACAGATACGCAGTATTTT.

The CDR3 reads CASTNPAAGNTEAFF. The CDR3 nucleotides are TGCGCCAGCACCAATCCTGCGGCGGGGAACACTGAAGCTTTCTTT. The chain has TRBV5-1 and TRBJ1-1; D not resolved. Trimming cost V 6 bases and J 1 base, with 16 bases left between them. The germline gives CDR1 SGHRS, CDR2 YFSETQ. This CDR3 contains 15 residues.